This T cell receptor (beta chain) was profiled in a study of post-analysis software for immune sequencing data (dated by TCRdb to between 2014 and 2017). About the full investigation: Disease courses on record covered relapsing-remitting, secondary progressive and progressive-relapsing multiple sclerosis, though some patients had no subtype annotation. A subset of samples was prepared in parallel using single-end sample barcoding, then pooled and co-amplified after Illumina adapter ligation. The patient repertoires were compared against 10 to 12 previously published healthy control repertoires obtained from donors aged about 6 to 26 years. Overall study results and their limits: When samples were clustered directly using the F measure, samples prepared in the same batch co-clustered strongly, which prompted a batch-effect correction. The control group was slightly older than the multiple sclerosis patient group. Several TRBV segments, including TRBV5-6, TRBV5-1 and TRBV20-1, were significantly more frequent in patients than controls. Compared with controls, multiple sclerosis patients had significantly lower normalized Chao1 diversity, a finding suggesting substantial peripheral T-cell clonal expansion.

TCR beta repertoires were profiled from peripheral blood of roughly 13 young patients with multiple sclerosis to demonstrate the VDJtools post-analysis software. The patients with multiple sclerosis were children and adolescents between about 6 and 16 years of age. Turning to this clonotype: There is no known antigen for this receptor. No per-base quality is available; no much larger clone lies one base away.

Including cysteine and phenylalanine, the CDR3 has 16 amino acids. The retained sequence is limited to the CDR3, 48 bases, with the frame set at the first base. The CDR1 and CDR2 encoded by the germline V gene are SGHTA and FQGTGA. Trimming leaves V shorter by 5 bases and J shorter by 0 bases, with the junction holding 8 bases beyond the gene matches. Receptor amplification or capture employed PCR. The instrument given in TCRdb is Illumina HiSeq 2500. To reduce PCR and sequencing biases, unique molecular identifiers were built into the TCR beta cDNA libraries. Every 1 to 10 million input T cells yielded 500,000 or so cDNA molecules, meaning each molecule approximated one T cell. The patient libraries were prepared and sequenced using the same protocol as the earlier healthy control dataset. Within a given batch, samples were prepared together, multiplexed and sequenced on the same HiSeq lane. In the original analysis: Raw barcoded reads were processed with MIGEC, discarding single-read molecular identifier groups before consensus assembly and CDR3 extraction. VDJtools was used for post-analysis of the clonotype tables, and diversity was normalized by down-sampling every dataset to the size of the smallest sample. To correct batch-related cross-sample contamination, repertoire overlap clustering matched CDR3 amino acid sequences but not nucleotide sequences. TCRdb itself trimmed the public reads at Q25 with fastp, ran MiXCR and retained productive beta chains. Each CDR3 protein appears once, grouped with its most common genes and DNA. None of the V and J calls come from the authors' own analysis; TCRdb made them. This sample lists roughly 410,000 distinct CDR3 sequences; 30% to 45% were detected once. The leading ten clones occupy over 10% of the sample.

The V gene is TRBV7-3 and the J gene is TRBJ2-3; 7 central bases correspond to TRBD2. This TCR was sampled from a girl aged 10 to 17 with multiple sclerosis. The sequenced sample was blood. Read as DNA, the sequence is TGTGCCAGCAGCGCCAATCAGCGGGGTAGCACAGATACGCAGTATTTT. This is translated as CASSANQRGSTDTQYF.